What follows are 28 T cell receptor beta chains derived from one specimen sequenced in a study of blood T cell repertoires in COVID-19. Generated by immunoSEQ multiplex PCR, the TCRdb table keeps only in-frame clones and is missing some. This sample has under 250,000 clones, with around 82% found just once. Sequenced material: peripheral blood. The source is a man between 35 and 55 years old with active or convalescent COVID-19.

The CDR3: CASSQQETQYF. CDR3 DNA: TGTGCCAGCTCCCAACAAGAGACCCAGTACTTC. This sequence joins TRBV5-4 and TRBJ2-5, with D hard to call. Germline assignment: CDR1 SGHNT and CDR2 YYREEE (reference sequence). This CDR3 is built from 11 residues. V was cut by 7 bases and J by 2 bases, with 6 bases left in between. Full variable domain (rest looked up from reference TRBV5-4 and TRBJ2-5): ETGVTQSPTHLIKTRGQQVTLRCSSQSGHNTVSWYQQALGQGPQFIFQYYREEENGRGNFPPRFSGLQFPNYSSELNVNALELDDSALYLCASSQQETQYFGPGTRLLVL.

The rearrangement uses TRBV6-5 and TRBJ1-5; D possibly corresponds to TRBD1 (5 bases). This CDR3 region has 15 residues. The germline V gene has CDR1 MNHEY and CDR2 SVGAGI. V gave up 6 bases and J gave up 1 base, with 13 bases separating them. CDR3 DNA sequence: TGTGCCAGCAGGGGGCCGGAGTTAAGCAATCAGCCCCAGCATTTT. Its translation is CASRGPELSNQPQHF.

In DNA form, the CDR3 reads TGCGCCAGCAGCCCTGGGGGGGTGCACAATGAGCAGTTCTTC. This codes for CASSPGGVHNEQFF. The V call is TRBV5-1, the J call TRBJ2-1, with 7 bases matching TRBD2. Germline V CDR1 and CDR2: SGHRS, YFSETQ. V lost 4 bases to trimming and J lost 5 bases; unmatched junction nucleotides: 6. CDR3 length equals 14 residues.

The V gene is TRBV7-2, the J gene TRBJ1-2; maybe TRBD1 (5 bases). The CDR3 runs to 13 residues. The germline V gene has CDR1 SGHTA and CDR2 FQGNSA. V was clipped by 2 bases and J by 4 bases, with 8 bases between them. CDR3 DNA: TGTGCCAGCAGCTTATCCGACAGCTATGGCTACACCTTC. Translated, it gives CASSLSDSYGYTF.

This chain links TRBV5-6 with TRBJ1-1; unclear D gene. This CDR3 contains 14 residues. Deletions cut 0 bases from V and 11 bases from J, with 17 bases between. CDR1 and CDR2 from the germline V gene are SGHDT and YYEEEE. The CDR3 reads CASSLEWAGSLAFF. CDR3 DNA: TGTGCCAGCAGCTTGGAATGGGCCGGTTCATTGGCTTTCTTT.

The J gene is TRBJ2-3, the V gene TRBV10-3; 10 bases are shared with TRBD2. The junction had 6 bases not matched to a gene; V was cut back by 11 bases and J by 1 base. The CDR3 extends over 14 amino acids. Germline assignment: CDR1 ENHRY and CDR2 SYGVKD. CDR3 in amino acids: CAARTSGGTDTQYF. CDR3 sequence (DNA): TGTGCCGCCCGGACTAGCGGAGGCACAGATACGCAGTATTTT.

The V gene is TRBV10-3, the J gene TRBJ1-3; D is unresolved. The ends were cut back, 10 bases at V and 0 bases at J, with 13 bases in the middle. The CDR3 extends over 14 amino acids. CDR1 ENHRY and CDR2 SYGVKD come from the germline V gene. The CDR3 DNA is TGTGCCACTTCCCCCGTTTCCTCTGGAAACACCATATATTTT. Translation: CATSPVSSGNTIYF.

The V gene is TRBV11-3, the J gene TRBJ2-1, with D possibly matching TRBD2 (6 bases). This CDR3 is built from 17 residues. Germline V gives CDR1 SGHNT, CDR2 YENEEA. The ends were cut back, 1 base at V and 4 bases at J, with 17 bases in the middle. CDR3 in DNA: TGTGCCAGCAGCTTAGGTTGGGCGGGATTGGCTTACAATGAGCAGTTCTTC. This gives the protein CASSLGWAGLAYNEQFF.

Written as DNA, the CDR3 is TGTGCCAGCAGCCAGGGGAACAGGGTCAACACTGAAGCTTTCTTT. Amino acids: CASSQGNRVNTEAFF. The chain has TRBV5-4 and TRBJ1-1, with D maybe TRBD1 (6 bases). Deletions cut 4 bases from V and 2 bases from J, with 15 bases between. The germline gives CDR1 SGHNT, CDR2 YYREEE (reference sequence). This CDR3 contains 15 residues.

The rearrangement uses TRBV5-1 and TRBJ1-3; D uncertain. The germline CDR1 and CDR2 sequences are SGHRS and YFSETQ. The CDR3 contains 14 residues. V was clipped by 0 bases and J by 3 bases, with 7 bases between them. The CDR3 bases are TGCGCCAGCAGCTTGGGAGGGTTTGGAAACACCATATATTTT. This gives the protein CASSLGGFGNTIYF.

The V call is TRBV24-1, the J call TRBJ2-7; D possibly corresponds to TRBD1 (5 bases). V lost 4 bases, J lost 0 bases, and 15 bases lay in between. The germline V gene has CDR1 KGHDR and CDR2 SFDVKD. This CDR3 is 16 amino acids long. CDR3 in DNA: TGTGCCACCAGTGAGGCAAACAGGCTCAGCTCCTACGAGCAGTACTTC. As protein: CATSEANRLSSYEQYF.

This clone showed up just a few times. The chain combines TRBV18 with TRBJ1-1, with D tentatively TRBD1 (6 bases). The ends were cut back, 4 bases at V and 8 bases at J, with 17 bases in the middle. Germline-derived CDR1 and CDR2 are KGHSH and LQKENI. CDR3 size: 14 residues. CDR3: CASSRGRPESEAFF. CDR3 nucleotides: TGTGCCAGCTCACGGGGGCGACCCGAATCCGAAGCTTTCTTT. Using reference TRBV18 and TRBJ1-1 for the parts outside the CDR3, the full variable domain is NAGVMQNPRHLVRRRGQEARLRCSPMKGHSHVYWYRQLPEEGLKFMVYLQKENIIDESGMPKERFSAEFPKEGPSILRIQQVVRGDSAAYFCASSRGRPESEAFFGQGTRLTVV.

This chain joins TRBV27 and TRBJ1-6; D is undetermined. Between the trimmed V and J ends, which lost 4 bases and 10 bases, there was a span of 11 bases. Germline assignment: CDR1 MNHEY and CDR2 SMNVEV (reference sequence). The CDR3 is 13 amino acids. CDR3 region: CASSYSGLSPLHF. The CDR3 nucleotides read TGTGCCAGCAGTTACTCGGGATTATCACCCCTCCACTTT.

V gene TRBV18 combines with J gene TRBJ2-1, with TRBD2 as a possible D gene (5 bases). This CDR3 has 15 amino acids. Germline CDR1 and CDR2: KGHSH and LQKENI. Trimming shortened V by 0 bases and J by 10 bases, and 16 bases separated the two germline ends. DNA of the CDR3: TGTGCCAGCTCACCACCGCTAGCTGGTCTCCCCGAGCAGTTCTTC. This encodes CASSPPLAGLPEQFF.

V usage is TRBV6-5 and J usage is TRBJ2-7, with 7 nucleotides matching TRBD2. Unmatched junction bases numbered 8, after V lost 2 bases and J lost 4 bases. The CDR3 has 15 residues. The germline CDR1 and CDR2 sequences are MNHEY and SVGAGI. This CDR3 reads CASSYTPGRGYEQYF. The CDR3 nucleotides are TGTGCCAGCAGTTACACCCCAGGGAGGGGATACGAGCAGTACTTC.

The V and J genes are TRBV5-1 and TRBJ1-1; possible D gene TRBD1, 6 bases. Per the germline V gene, CDR1 is SGHRS and CDR2 is YFSETQ. The V end was cut by 4 bases, the J end by 5 bases, with 15 bases between. The CDR3 loop spans 14 amino acids. CDR3 amino acids: CASSPSDRRTEAFF. CDR3 nucleotides: TGCGCCAGCAGCCCATCCGACAGGCGTACTGAAGCTTTCTTT.

CDR3 coding DNA: TGCGCCAGCAGGGTTGCAGGGTCCCTTTTGGATACGCAGTATTTT. Translating gives CASRVAGSLLDTQYF. V gene TRBV5-1 combines with J gene TRBJ2-3; weak D call: TRBD1 (5 bases). Trimming cost V 5 bases and J 6 bases, with 19 bases left between them. Germline CDR1 SGHRS, CDR2 YFSETQ. The CDR3 length is 15 residues.

V gene TRBV9 combines with J gene TRBJ2-3; TRBD1 matches at 11 bases. The V segment lost 7 bases and the J segment 4 bases; nucleotides outside the gene matches: 2. This CDR3 is built from 13 residues. Germline V gives CDR1 SGDLS, CDR2 YYNGEE. The CDR3 sequence: CASGQGAADTQYF. For the CDR3, the DNA is TGTGCCAGCGGACAGGGGGCTGCAGATACGCAGTATTTT. Full variable domain (missing parts from reference TRBV9 and TRBJ2-3): DSGVTQTPKHLITATGQRVTLRCSPRSGDLSVYWYQQSLDQGLQFLIQYYNGEERAKGNILERFSAQQFPDLHSELNLSSLELGDSALYFCASGQGAADTQYFGPGTRLTVL.

The chain uses TRBV3-1 (or the pseudogene TRBV3-2) and TRBJ1-1, with D unresolved. The germline gives CDR1 LGHDT, CDR2 YNNKEL (reference sequence). The length of the CDR3 is 14 residues. The V end lost 2 bases, the J end lost 11 bases, and 18 bases lay between the germline ends. CDR3 region: CASSQSGVTATAFF. The CDR3 DNA follows: TGTGCCAGCAGCCAATCAGGTGTGACGGCTACGGCTTTCTTT.

In this sample, this clone turned up a few times. The rearrangement joins TRBV7-9 to TRBJ1-1; D is perhaps TRBD1 (6 bases). The germline V gene has CDR1 SEHNR and CDR2 FQNEAQ (reference sequence). Deletions cut 5 bases from V and 4 bases from J, with 20 bases between. The CDR3 is made up of 16 amino acids. The CDR3 DNA sequence: TGTGCCAGCAGCCCTCGGGACACCTCTCCGGGCACTGAAGCTTTCTTT. It specifies CASSPRDTSPGTEAFF.

This clone was detected many times. The chain employs TRBV27 and TRBJ2-2, with a tentative D call TRBD2 (5 bases). V lost 6 bases, J lost 9 bases, and 20 bases lay in between. CDR3 length: 15 residues. Looked up from germline, CDR1 is MNHEY and CDR2 is SMNVEV (reference sequence). The CDR3, as DNA: TGTGCCAGCAGCCCGTGGGAGACCCCGCCTCGGGAGCTGTTTTTT. This sequence encodes CASSPWETPPRELFF.

The rearrangement links TRBV3-1 (or the pseudogene TRBV3-2) to TRBJ2-2, with 8 bases aligning to TRBD2. The CDR3 contains 14 residues. Germline V lookup: CDR1 LGHDT, CDR2 YNNKEL (reference sequence). V was pared by 6 bases and J by 0 bases, with 0 bases of the junction left unmatched. CDR3 loop: CASRLAANTGELFF. In DNA, the CDR3 is TGTGCCAGCAGACTAGCGGCGAACACCGGGGAGCTGTTTTTT.

A single count supports this clone. The chain has TRBV6-2 or TRBV6-3 and TRBJ1-4; the D is unclear. The CDR3 extends over 17 amino acids. Germline V gives CDR1 MNHEY, CDR2 SVGEGT. The V and J ends lost 6 bases and 0 bases respectively, with 17 bases between them. CDR3 protein: CASSPIGSGPTNEKLFF. The CDR3 DNA follows: TGTGCCAGCAGCCCTATAGGTTCGGGTCCAACTAATGAAAAACTGTTTTTT.

This clone was seen more than once but under ten times. The chain couples TRBV3-1 (or the pseudogene TRBV3-2) to TRBJ1-2; TRBD1 matches 10 bases. The CDR3 is 14 amino acids. Per germline, CDR1 LGHDT and CDR2 YNNKEL (reference sequence). V trimming: 4 bases; J trimming: 5 bases; junction bases outside the gene matches: 4. CDR3 sequence reads: CASSRQGAGYGYTF. The CDR3 nucleotides are TGTGCCAGCAGCCGACAGGGGGCGGGATATGGCTACACCTTC.

V usage is TRBV5-4 and J usage is TRBJ2-1; D not certain. In germline, CDR1 is SGHNT, CDR2 YYREEE (reference sequence). V was shortened by 3 bases and J by 5 bases, with 9 bases between the two germline ends. The CDR3 is 13 residues long. The CDR3 loop is CASSSTPDNEQFF. As DNA, the CDR3 is TGTGCCAGCAGCTCAACCCCAGACAATGAGCAGTTCTTC.

This chain joins TRBV13 and TRBJ1-1, with a possible D match to TRBD1 (5 bases). The germline CDR1 and CDR2 sequences are PRHDT and FYEKMQ (reference sequence). Trimming shortened V by 2 bases and J by 5 bases, and 12 bases separated the two germline ends. The CDR3 covers 14 residues. The CDR3 bases are TGTGCCAGCAGCTTATTCCGACAGTTAACTGAAGCTTTCTTT. Its protein is CASSLFRQLTEAFF. Based on the CDR3 plus reference TRBV13 and TRBJ1-1, the full variable domain is AAGVIQSPRHLIKEKRETATLKCYPIPRHDTVYWYQQGPGQDPQFLISFYEKMQSDKGSIPDRFSAQQFSDYHSELNMSSLELGDSALYFCASSLFRQLTEAFFGQGTRLTVV.

The chain has TRBV30 and TRBJ1-4, with 9 bases aligning to TRBD1. The CDR3 is 14 amino acids. Trimming at V came to 4 bases and at J to 5 bases, leaving 5 bases not matched to a gene. CDR1 GTSNPN and CDR2 SVGIG come from the germline V gene (reference sequence). CDR3 bases: TGTGCCTGGAATTACGACAGGGGGAATGAAAAACTGTTTTTT. Its protein product is CAWNYDRGNEKLFF.

To note about this clone: This CDR3 is also generated by other DNA sequences in the sample. V gene TRBV12-3 or TRBV12-4 combines with J gene TRBJ1-6; no firm D call. This CDR3 is built from 13 residues. Trimming cost V 1 base and J 7 bases, with 5 bases left between them. CDR3 nucleotides: TGTGCCAGCAGTTTAGGCGGAAATTCACCCCTCCACTTT. It specifies CASSLGGNSPLHF.